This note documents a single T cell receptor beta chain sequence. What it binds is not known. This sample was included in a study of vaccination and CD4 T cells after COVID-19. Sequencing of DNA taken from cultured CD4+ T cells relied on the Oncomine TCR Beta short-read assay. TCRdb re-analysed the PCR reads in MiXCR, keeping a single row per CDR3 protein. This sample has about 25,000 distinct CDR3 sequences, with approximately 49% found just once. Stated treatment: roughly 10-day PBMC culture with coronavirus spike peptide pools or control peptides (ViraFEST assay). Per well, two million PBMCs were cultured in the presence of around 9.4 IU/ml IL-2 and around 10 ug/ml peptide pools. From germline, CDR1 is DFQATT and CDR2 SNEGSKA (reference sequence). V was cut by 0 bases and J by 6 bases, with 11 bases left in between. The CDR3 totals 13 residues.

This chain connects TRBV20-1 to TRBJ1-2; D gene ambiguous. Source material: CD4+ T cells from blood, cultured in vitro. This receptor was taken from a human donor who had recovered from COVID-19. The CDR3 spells CSARDHRWNGYTF. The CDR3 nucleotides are TGCAGTGCTAGAGATCATAGATGGAATGGCTACACCTTC.